What follows is one T cell receptor (beta chain) and its context. Using a J-beta primer mix together with a sample-barcoded 5' primer, a second PCR was run for roughly 7 to 11 cycles. A single record per CDR3 protein comes from TCRdb applying MiXCR to the 5' RACE reads. The repertoire holds about 730,000 distinct CDR3 sequences, with about 42% as singletons. This specimen belongs to a study of blood T cells in healthy people across ages. Germline V gene data show CDR1 as SQVTM and CDR2 as ANQGSEA. This CDR3 comprises 15 residues. Trimming left V 1 base short and J 4 bases short, with 16 bases between.

Sequencing input: blood. The chain couples TRBV29-1 to TRBJ2-5; D possibly uses TRBD1 or TRBD2 (7 bases each). The source is a woman aged 55-69 years in good health. Written as DNA, the CDR3 is TGCAGCGTTGAAGGGGGACCAGGGGGGGGAGAGACCCAGTACTTC. Encoded protein: CSVEGGPGGGETQYF.